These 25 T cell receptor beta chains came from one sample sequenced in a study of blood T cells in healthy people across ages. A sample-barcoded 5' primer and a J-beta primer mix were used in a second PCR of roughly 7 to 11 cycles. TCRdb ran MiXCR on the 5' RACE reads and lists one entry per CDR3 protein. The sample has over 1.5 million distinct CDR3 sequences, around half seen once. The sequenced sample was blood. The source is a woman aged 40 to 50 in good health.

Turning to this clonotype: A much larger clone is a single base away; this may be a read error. The CDR3 nucleotides read TGTGCCAGCAGCATCCCAAGCAAAGAGACCCAGTTCTTC. Amino acid sequence: CASSIPSKETQFF. The chain employs TRBV7-2 and TRBJ2-1; D gene ambiguous. The CDR3 loop spans 13 amino acids. Germline CDR1 and CDR2: SGHTA and FQGNSA. V was shortened by 5 bases and J by 13 bases, with 18 bases between the two germline ends.

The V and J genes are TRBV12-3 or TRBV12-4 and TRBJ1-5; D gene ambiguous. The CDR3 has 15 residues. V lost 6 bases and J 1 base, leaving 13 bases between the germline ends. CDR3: CASSWEGLSNQPQHF. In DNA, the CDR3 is TGTGCCAGCAGCTGGGAAGGTCTAAGCAATCAGCCCCAGCATTTT.

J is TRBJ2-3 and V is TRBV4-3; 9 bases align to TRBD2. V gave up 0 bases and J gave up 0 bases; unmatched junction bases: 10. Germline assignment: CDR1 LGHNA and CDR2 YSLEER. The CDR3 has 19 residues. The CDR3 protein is CASSQDDTAGGSSTDTQYF. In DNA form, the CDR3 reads TGCGCCAGCAGCCAAGATGATACCGCGGGGGGGTCTAGCACAGATACGCAGTATTTT.

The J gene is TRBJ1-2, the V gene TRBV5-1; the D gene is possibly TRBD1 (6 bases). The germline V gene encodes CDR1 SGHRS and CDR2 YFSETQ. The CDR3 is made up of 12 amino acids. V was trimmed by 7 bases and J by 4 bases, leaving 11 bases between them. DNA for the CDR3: TGCGCCAGCTCAGGGGACGTCTATGGCTACACCTTC. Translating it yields CASSGDVYGYTF.

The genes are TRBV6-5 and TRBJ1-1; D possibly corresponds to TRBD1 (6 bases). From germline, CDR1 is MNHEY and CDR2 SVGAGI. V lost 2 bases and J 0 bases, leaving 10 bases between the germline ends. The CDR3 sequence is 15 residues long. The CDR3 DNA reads TGTGCCAGCAGTTACGACACAGGGCTGAACACTGAAGCTTTCTTT. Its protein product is CASSYDTGLNTEAFF.

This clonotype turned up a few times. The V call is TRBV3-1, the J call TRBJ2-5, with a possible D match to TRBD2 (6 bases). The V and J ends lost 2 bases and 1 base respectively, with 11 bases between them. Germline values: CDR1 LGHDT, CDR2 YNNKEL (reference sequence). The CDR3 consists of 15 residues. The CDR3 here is CASSQSRLVQETQYF. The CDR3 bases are TGTGCCAGCAGCCAATCCCGACTAGTCCAAGAGACCCAGTACTTC.

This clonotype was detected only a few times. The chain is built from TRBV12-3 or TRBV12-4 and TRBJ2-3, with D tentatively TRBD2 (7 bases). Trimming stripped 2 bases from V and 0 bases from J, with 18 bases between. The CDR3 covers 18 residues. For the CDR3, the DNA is TGTGCCAGCAGTTTAAGGGTCGGGCGGGGGCCTAGCACAGATACGCAGTATTTT. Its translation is CASSLRVGRGPSTDTQYF.

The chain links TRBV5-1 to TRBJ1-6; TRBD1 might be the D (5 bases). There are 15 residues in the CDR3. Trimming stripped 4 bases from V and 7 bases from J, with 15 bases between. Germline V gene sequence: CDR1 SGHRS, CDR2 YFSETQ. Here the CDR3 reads CASSIQVQGNSPLHF. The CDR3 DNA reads TGCGCCAGCAGCATACAGGTCCAAGGAAATTCACCCCTCCACTTT.

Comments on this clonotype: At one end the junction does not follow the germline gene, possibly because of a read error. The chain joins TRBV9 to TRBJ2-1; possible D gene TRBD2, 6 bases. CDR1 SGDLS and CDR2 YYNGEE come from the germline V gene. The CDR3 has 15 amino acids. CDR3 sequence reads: CASSVAESTYSEQFF. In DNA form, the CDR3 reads TGTGCCAGCAGTGTAGCGGAATCCACGTACAGTGAGCAGTTCTTC.

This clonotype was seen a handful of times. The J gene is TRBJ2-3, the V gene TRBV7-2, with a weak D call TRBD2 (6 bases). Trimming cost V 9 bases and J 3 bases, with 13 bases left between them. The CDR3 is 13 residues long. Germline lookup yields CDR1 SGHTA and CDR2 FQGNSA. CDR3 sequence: CASCGVWTDTQYF. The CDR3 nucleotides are TGTGCCAGTTGCGGGGTTTGGACAGATACGCAGTATTTT.

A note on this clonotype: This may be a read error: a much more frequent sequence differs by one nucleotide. This chain's CDR3 is CAGSTHDLEGANSPLHF. The DNA of the CDR3 is TGTGCCGGCAGCACACACGACCTTGAGGGAGCCAATTCACCCCTCCACTTT. The chain recombines TRBV7-9 with TRBJ1-6, with unresolved D. The V gene's germline CDR1 is SEHNR and CDR2 FQNEAQ (reference sequence). CDR3 length equals 17 residues.

The CDR3 DNA is TGTGCCATCAGTGAGTCGGGCGGGCCGAACGGCTACACCTTC. This sequence encodes CAISESGGPNGYTF. This chain joins TRBV10-3 and TRBJ1-2; D unclear. CDR3 length equals 14 residues. Germline V gives CDR1 ENHRY, CDR2 SYGVKD. Trimming removed 0 bases at V and 8 bases at J, with 13 bases between.

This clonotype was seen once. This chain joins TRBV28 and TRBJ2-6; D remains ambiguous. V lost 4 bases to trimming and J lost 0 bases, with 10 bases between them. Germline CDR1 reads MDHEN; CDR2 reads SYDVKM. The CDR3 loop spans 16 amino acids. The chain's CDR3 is CASSSAVTSGANVLTF. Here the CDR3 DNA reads TGTGCCAGCAGTTCTGCGGTCACCTCTGGGGCCAACGTCCTGACTTTC.

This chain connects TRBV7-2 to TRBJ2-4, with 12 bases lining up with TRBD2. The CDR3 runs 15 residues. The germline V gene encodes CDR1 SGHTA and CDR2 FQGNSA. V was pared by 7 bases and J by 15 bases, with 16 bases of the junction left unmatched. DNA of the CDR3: TGTGCCAGCACCCACTCTAGCGGGGGGGCTAGAGAGCGGTACTTC. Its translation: CASTHSSGGARERYF.

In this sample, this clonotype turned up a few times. CDR3: CSARGLGTGDGRYIQYF. Here the CDR3 DNA reads TGCAGTGCTAGAGGCTTGGGGACAGGGGACGGGCGATACATTCAGTACTTC. This chain connects TRBV20-1 to TRBJ2-4; 10 bases are shared with TRBD1. Germline V gene lookup returns CDR1 DFQATT and CDR2 SNEGSKA (reference sequence). Losses at the gene ends were 1 base for V and 8 bases for J; bases not matched to a gene: 14. CDR3 length: 17 residues.

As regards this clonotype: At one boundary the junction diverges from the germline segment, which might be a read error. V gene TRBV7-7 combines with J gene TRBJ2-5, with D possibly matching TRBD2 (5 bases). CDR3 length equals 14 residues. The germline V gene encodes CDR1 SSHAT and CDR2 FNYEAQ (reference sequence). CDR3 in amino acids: CASSVAPSGETQYF. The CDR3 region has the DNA TGTGCTAGCAGCGTAGCTCCCTCGGGGGAGACCCAGTACTTC.

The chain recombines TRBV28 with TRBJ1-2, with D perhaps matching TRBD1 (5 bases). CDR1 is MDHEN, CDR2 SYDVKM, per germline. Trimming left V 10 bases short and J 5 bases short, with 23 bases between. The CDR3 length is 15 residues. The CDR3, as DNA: TGTGCCACCCAGTGGACTCCTGGAAGGGGATATGGCTACACCTTC. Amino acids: CATQWTPGRGYGYTF.

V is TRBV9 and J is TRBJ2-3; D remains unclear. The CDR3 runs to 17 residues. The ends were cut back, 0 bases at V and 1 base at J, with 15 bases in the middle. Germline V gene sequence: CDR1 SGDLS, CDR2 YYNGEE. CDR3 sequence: CASSVDPRVGRTDTQYF. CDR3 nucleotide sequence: TGTGCCAGCAGCGTAGACCCTCGGGTAGGACGCACAGATACGCAGTATTTT.

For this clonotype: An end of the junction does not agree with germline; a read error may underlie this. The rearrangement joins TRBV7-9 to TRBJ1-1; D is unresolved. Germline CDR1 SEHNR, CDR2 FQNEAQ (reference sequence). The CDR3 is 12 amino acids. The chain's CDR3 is CASSLISTGAFF. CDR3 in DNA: TGTGCCAGCAGCTTAATCAGCACTGGAGCTTTCTTT.

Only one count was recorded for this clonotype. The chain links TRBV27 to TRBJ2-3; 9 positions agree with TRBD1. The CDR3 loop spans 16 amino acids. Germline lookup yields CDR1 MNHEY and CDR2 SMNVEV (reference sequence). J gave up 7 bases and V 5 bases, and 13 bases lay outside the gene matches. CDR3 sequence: CASSAPSGTGPNTQYF. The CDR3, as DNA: TGTGCCAGCAGTGCGCCATCCGGGACAGGGCCAAATACGCAGTATTTT.

This CDR3 is CASSLTDNNEQFF. The CDR3, as DNA: TGTGCCAGCAGCTTAACAGACAACAATGAGCAGTTCTTC. The gene calls are TRBV7-9 and TRBJ2-1; D uncertain. The germline V gene encodes CDR1 SEHNR and CDR2 FQNEAQ (reference sequence). V gave up 2 bases and J gave up 5 bases, with 7 bases separating them. This CDR3 is 13 amino acids long. Looking up the rest from reference TRBV7-9 and TRBJ2-1 gives the full variable domain: DTGVSQNPRHKITKRGQNVTFRCDPISEHNRLYWYRQTLGQGPEFLTYFQNEAQLEKSRLLSDRFSAERPKGSFSTLEIQRTEQGDSAMYLCASSLTDNNEQFFGPGTRLTVL.

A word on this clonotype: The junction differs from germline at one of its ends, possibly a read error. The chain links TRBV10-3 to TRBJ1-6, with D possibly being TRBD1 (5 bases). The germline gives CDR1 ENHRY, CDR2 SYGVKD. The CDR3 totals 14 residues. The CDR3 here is CAISEGAGNSPHHF. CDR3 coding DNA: TGTGCCATCAGTGAGGGGGCAGGTAATTCACCCCACCACTTT.

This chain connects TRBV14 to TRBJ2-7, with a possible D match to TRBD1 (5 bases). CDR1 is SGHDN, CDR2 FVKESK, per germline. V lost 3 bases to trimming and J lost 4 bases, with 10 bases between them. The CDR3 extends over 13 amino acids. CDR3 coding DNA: TGTGCCAGCAGCCAGTCACGACAGTACGAGCAGTACTTC. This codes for CASSQSRQYEQYF.

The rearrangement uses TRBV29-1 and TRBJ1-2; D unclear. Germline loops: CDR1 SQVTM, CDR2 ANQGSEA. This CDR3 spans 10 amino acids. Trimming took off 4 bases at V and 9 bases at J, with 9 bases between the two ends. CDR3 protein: CSVATGSYTF. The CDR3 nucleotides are TGCAGCGTTGCGACGGGTAGCTACACCTTC.

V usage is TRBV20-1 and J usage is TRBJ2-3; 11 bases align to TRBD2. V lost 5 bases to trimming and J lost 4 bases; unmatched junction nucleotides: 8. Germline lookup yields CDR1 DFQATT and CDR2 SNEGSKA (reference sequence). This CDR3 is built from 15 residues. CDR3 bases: TGCAGTGCTCCTCGTCCGGGACTAGCGGCAGATACGCAGTATTTT. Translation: CSAPRPGLAADTQYF.